This TCR beta chain was identified during a study of T cell responses to AZD1222 COVID-19 vaccine. Germline-derived CDR1 and CDR2 are MNHEY and SVGEGT. V was trimmed by 2 bases and J by 2 bases, leaving 16 bases between them. The CDR3 has 17 residues. Profiled with immunoSEQ multiplex PCR; TCRdb holds only in-frame clones, not every one. The sample shows fewer than 200,000 clones, around 90% of them seen only once. The sample was peripheral blood, taken on day 0 of AZD1222 vaccination. The clonotype was recovered from an adult in good health. The chain is built from TRBV6-2 or TRBV6-3 and TRBJ1-5, with D possibly being TRBD1 (5 bases). For the CDR3, the DNA is TGTGCCAGCAGTTACAGAGGGGCCGGCACAGGCAATCAGCCCCAGCATTTT. It yields the protein CASSYRGAGTGNQPQHF.